These T cell receptor beta chains were read from a single sample in a study of breast tumors, draining lymph nodes, adjacent tissues. One entry per CDR3 protein, called by TCRdb with MiXCR from the multiplex PCR reads. The repertoire consists of 270,000 or so distinct CDR3 sequences, with over 25% occurring once and the leading ten covering about 1.2%. Sample: axillary lymph node tissue. Every receptor here comes from a female donor with breast cancer. Some clones in this sample may be carry-over from other donors' samples. CDR3s include the opening cysteine and the closing phenylalanine or tryptophan.

V: TRBV25-1; J: TRBJ1-2; CDR3: CASSARAAEVGYGYTF
V: TRBV20-1; J: TRBJ2-7; CDR3: CSARDDMARYPMRYEQYF
V: TRBV2; J: TRBJ2-1; CDR3: CASRDRGGYNEQFF
V: TRBV7-9; J: TRBJ1-6; CDR3: CASSLARPFNNSPLHF
V: TRBV6-2/TRBV6-3; J: TRBJ2-2; CDR3: CASNEVGELFF
V: TRBV14; J: TRBJ2-2; CDR3: CASSQVGTGELFF
V: TRBV5-1; J: TRBJ2-3; CDR3: CARVQADTQYF
V: TRBV12-5; J: TRBJ1-6; CDR3: CASGLVGLVYNSPLHF
V: TRBV28; J: TRBJ2-5; CDR3: CASSFPGQETQYF
V: TRBV20-1; J: TRBJ2-5; CDR3: CSARTARGEETQYF
V: TRBV24-1; J: TRBJ1-4; CDR3: CATRRLATNEKLFF
V: TRBV5-1; J: TRBJ1-2; CDR3: CVSSLGAGRRHGYTF
V: TRBV5-6; J: TRBJ1-5; CDR3: CASSYRDRGLQPQHF
V: TRBV3-1; J: TRBJ2-6; CDR3: CASQLSGANVLTF
V: TRBV11-3; J: TRBJ2-2; CDR3: CASSLRGEATGELFF
V: TRBV5-5; J: TRBJ1-5; CDR3: CASSLLPDSGRPQHF
V: TRBV6-5; J: TRBJ1-1; CDR3: CASNWAGQNTEAFF
V: TRBV20-1; J: TRBJ1-5; CDR3: CSAPDRGRGQPQHF
V: TRBV30; J: TRBJ2-7; CDR3: CAWSVRKAVAHEQYF
V: TRBV3-1; J: TRBJ2-3; CDR3: CASSQDPGLAGADTQYF
V: TRBV6-6; J: TRBJ2-2; CDR3: CASSFLGGRDTGELFF
V: TRBV4-2; J: TRBJ2-1; CDR3: CASSQDGNEQFF
V: TRBV7-2; J: TRBJ2-7; CDR3: CASSRGEAATYEQYF
V: TRBV2; J: TRBJ2-5; CDR3: CASSGDSSQETQYF
V: TRBV5-4; J: TRBJ2-1; CDR3: CASSLEVNNEQFF
V: TRBV14; J: TRBJ2-1; CDR3: CASSRAGGSGVQSF
V: TRBV20-1; J: TRBJ2-5; CDR3: CSARARRDHPETQYF
V: TRBV11-2; J: TRBJ2-1; CDR3: CASSPRVDGDEQFF
V: TRBV15; J: TRBJ2-1; CDR3: CATSRVLSVGEEQFF
V: TRBV4-1; J: TRBJ2-3; CDR3: CASSRSTTSGLTQYF
V: TRBV7-2; J: TRBJ2-7; CDR3: CASSLDRDRRLYEQYF
V: TRBV9; J: TRBJ1-5; CDR3: CASSVKTLAGRQPQHF
V: TRBV5-1; J: TRBJ2-3; CDR3: CASSLGGSRDTQYF
V: TRBV7-6; J: TRBJ1-2; CDR3: CASSLGPGQAVGYPF
V: TRBV30; J: TRBJ1-5; CDR3: CARMRSSNQPQHF
V: TRBV20-1; J: TRBJ2-1; CDR3: CRARTSGFYNEQFF